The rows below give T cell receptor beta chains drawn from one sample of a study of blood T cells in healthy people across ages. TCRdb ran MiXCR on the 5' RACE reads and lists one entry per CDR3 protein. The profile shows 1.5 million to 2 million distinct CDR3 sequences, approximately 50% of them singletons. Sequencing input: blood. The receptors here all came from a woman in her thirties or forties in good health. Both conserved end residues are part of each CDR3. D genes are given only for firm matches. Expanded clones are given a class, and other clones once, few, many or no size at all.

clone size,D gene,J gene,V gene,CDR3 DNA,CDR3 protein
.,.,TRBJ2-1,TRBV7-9,TGTGCTAGCAGCTTAGCGCCGACCCCCATTGGGGAGCAGTTCTTC,CASSLAPTPIGEQFF
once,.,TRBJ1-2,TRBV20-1,TGCAGTGCTAGTAAAGGACGGAGAAGGGATGGCTACACCTTC,CSASKGRRRDGYTF
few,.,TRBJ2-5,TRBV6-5,TGTGCCAGCAGTTCGGCGAGGCGGGAGACCCAGTACTTC,CASSSARRETQYF
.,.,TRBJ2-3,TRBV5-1,TGCGCCAGCAGTCCCCAGGGGCAACCAGATACGCAGTATTTT,CASSPQGQPDTQYF
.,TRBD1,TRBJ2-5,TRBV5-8,TGTGCCAGCAGCTCATCCGGGACAGGGAGGGAGACCCAGTACTTC,CASSSSGTGRETQYF
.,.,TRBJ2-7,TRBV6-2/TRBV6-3,TGTGCCAGCAGTTACTCGTCACGAGGGAGCAGCTCCTACGAGCAGTACTTC,CASSYSSRGSSSYEQYF
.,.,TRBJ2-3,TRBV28,TGTGCCAGCAGTTTCGGAGCGACCCGCACAGATACGCAGTATTTT,CASSFGATRTDTQYF
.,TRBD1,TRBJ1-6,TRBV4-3,TGCGCCAGCAGCCAAGACAGGGGGTTGAATAATTCACCCCTCCACTTT,CASSQDRGLNNSPLHF
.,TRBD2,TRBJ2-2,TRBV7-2,TGTGCCAGCAGCTTAAGCGGGACTTTGACCGGGGAGCTGTTTTTT,CASSLSGTLTGELFF
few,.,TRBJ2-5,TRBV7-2,TGTGCCAGCAGCTTAGCGTGGCTGGGGGAGACCCAGTACTTC,CASSLAWLGETQYF
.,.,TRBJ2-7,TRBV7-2,TGTGCCAGCAGCTTCGGCATAAACTCCTACAAGCAGTACTTC,CASSFGINSYKQYF
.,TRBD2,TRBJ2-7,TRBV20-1,TGCAGTGGGAAGCGGGGGAACTACAATGAGCAGTACTTC,CSGKRGNYNEQYF
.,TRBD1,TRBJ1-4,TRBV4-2,TGTGCCAGCAGCCCTCGCCGAGGACAGGGGTACCGGGTGGAACTGTTTTTT,CASSPRRGQGYRVELFF
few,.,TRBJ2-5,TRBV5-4,TGTGCCAGCAGTCCCGGGGCAACGGAGACCCAGTACTTC,CASSPGATETQYF
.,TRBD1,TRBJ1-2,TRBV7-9,TGTGCCAGCACCCCTGGGGGACAGACCTATGGCTACACCTTC,CASTPGGQTYGYTF
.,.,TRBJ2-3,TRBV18,TGTGCCAGCTCACCACGGGCAAAAGGGGAAGCAGATACGCAGTATTTT,CASSPRAKGEADTQYF
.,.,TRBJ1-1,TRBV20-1,TGCAGTGCTAGGAGTGCGATTCAGTGGGACACTGAAGCTTTCTTT,CSARSAIQWDTEAFF
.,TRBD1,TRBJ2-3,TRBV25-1,TGTGCCAGCAGTGACCCTGGGACAGGGGGTAGCGCAGATACGCAGTATTTT,CASSDPGTGGSADTQYF
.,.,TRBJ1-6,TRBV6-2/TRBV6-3,TGTGCCAGCAGCCTGGCCCCTGGACTTAATTCACCCCTCCACTTT,CASSLAPGLNSPLHF
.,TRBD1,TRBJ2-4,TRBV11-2,TGTGCCAGCAGCTTAGAAACCCCCCAGGGGGCGGCTGACATTCAGTACTTC,CASSLETPQGAADIQYF
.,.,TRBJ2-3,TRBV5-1,TGCGCCAGCAGCTCGAGGGCAGCCTCCGGAGATACGCAGTATTTT,CASSSRAASGDTQYF
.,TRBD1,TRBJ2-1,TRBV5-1,TGCGCCAGCAGCCCGGGACAGGGGATGTACAATGAGCAGTTCTTC,CASSPGQGMYNEQFF
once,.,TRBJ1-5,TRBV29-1,TGCAGCGTTTCCCCGGGGGCGAATCAGCCCCAGCATTTT,CSVSPGANQPQHF
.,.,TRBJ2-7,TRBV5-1,TGCGCCAGCAGCTCCACAGGGCTCGACCACGAGCAGTACTTC,CASSSTGLDHEQYF
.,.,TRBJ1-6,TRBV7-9,TGTGCCAGCAGCAACAGGGACCGTAATTCACCCCTCCACTTT,CASSNRDRNSPLHF